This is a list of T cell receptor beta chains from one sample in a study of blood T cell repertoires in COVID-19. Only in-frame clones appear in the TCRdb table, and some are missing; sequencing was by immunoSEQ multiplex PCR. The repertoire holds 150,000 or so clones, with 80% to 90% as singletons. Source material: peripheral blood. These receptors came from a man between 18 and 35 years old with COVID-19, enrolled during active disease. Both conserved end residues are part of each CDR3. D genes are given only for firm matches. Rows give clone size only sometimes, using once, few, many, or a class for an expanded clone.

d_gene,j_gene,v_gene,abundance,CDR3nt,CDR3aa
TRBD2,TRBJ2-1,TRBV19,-,TGTGCCAGTAGTGCACTAGCGGGAGGGCTCAATGAGCAGTTCTTC,CASSALAGGLNEQFF
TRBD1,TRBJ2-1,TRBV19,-,TGTGCCAGTAGTGCCCGGACAGGGGGTAAGAACAATGAGCAGTTCTTC,CASSARTGGKNNEQFF
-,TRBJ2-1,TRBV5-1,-,TGCGCCAGCAGCAAGACTTTGGATGAGCAGTTCTTC,CASSKTLDEQFF
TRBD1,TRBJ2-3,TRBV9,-,TGTGCCAGCAGCCTCGGGACAGGCACAGATACGCAGTATTTT,CASSLGTGTDTQYF
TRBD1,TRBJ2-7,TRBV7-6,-,TGTGCCAGCAGCTGGACAGGGGGGACAATTGACGAGCAGTACTTC,CASSWTGGTIDEQYF
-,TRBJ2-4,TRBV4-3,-,TGCGCCAGCAGCCAAGTTGGCCTAGCCAAAAACATTCAGTACTTC,CASSQVGLAKNIQYF
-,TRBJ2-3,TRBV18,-,TGTGCCAGCTCATTAGAGTCTGGGTCGGAGGGGCCGCAGTATTTT,CASSLESGSEGPQYF
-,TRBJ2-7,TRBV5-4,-,TGTGCCAGCAGCTTGGCCAGGCAGAGCTACGAGCAGTACTTC,CASSLARQSYEQYF
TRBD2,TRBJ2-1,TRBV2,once,TGTGCCAGCAGTGACGGACTAGCGGGAGATAGGAATGAGCAGTTCTTC,CASSDGLAGDRNEQFF
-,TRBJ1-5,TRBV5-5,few,TGTGCCAGCAGCTACAGGGCGGACAATCAGCCCCAGCATTTT,CASSYRADNQPQHF
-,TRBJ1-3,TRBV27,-,TGTGCCAGCAGTTTATCAGGGAGTTCTGGAAACACCATATATTTT,CASSLSGSSGNTIYF
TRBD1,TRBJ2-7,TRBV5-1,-,TGCGCCAGCAGCTTCACAGGGGGTGGCTACGAGCAGTACTTC,CASSFTGGGYEQYF
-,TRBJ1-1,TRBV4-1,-,TGCGCCAGCAGCCAAGAGCGGCAGCCGAACACTGAAGCTTTCTTT,CASSQERQPNTEAFF
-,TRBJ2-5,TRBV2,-,TGTGCCAGCCCCCGGGCAGGGGCAGAAGGGGAGACCCAGTACTTC,CASPRAGAEGETQYF
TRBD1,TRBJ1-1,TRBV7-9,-,TGTGCCAGCAGCCCATCCGGGACAGGAGGATTTACTGAAGCTTTCTTT,CASSPSGTGGFTEAFF
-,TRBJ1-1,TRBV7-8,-,TGTGCCAGCAGCTTAGCGCACGGAGGGACCACTGAAGCTTTCTTT,CASSLAHGGTTEAFF
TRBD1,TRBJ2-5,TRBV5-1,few,TGCGCCAGCAGCCGGGACAGGGCGGAGACCCAGTACTTC,CASSRDRAETQYF
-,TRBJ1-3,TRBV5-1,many,TGCGCCAGCAGCTTGGGACAGAAGTCTGGAAACACCATATATTTT,CASSLGQKSGNTIYF
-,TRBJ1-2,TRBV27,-,TGTGCCAGCAGTTTCGGGTTTAACTATGGCTACACCTTC,CASSFGFNYGYTF
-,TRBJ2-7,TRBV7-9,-,TGTGCCAGCAGCTTCGGGGTTTACGAGCAGTACTTC,CASSFGVYEQYF
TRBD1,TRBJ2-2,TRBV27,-,TGTGCCAGCAGTTCGGACAGGAGGAAAAGGAACACCGGGGAGCTGTTTTTT,CASSSDRRKRNTGELFF
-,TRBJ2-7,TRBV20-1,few,TGCAGTGCTAGTTTAGGGGATAGGAGCGAGCAGTACTTC,CSASLGDRSEQYF
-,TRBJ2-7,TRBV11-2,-,TGTGCCAGCAGCTTCTCAGGGGTTTCCTACGAGCAGTACTTC,CASSFSGVSYEQYF
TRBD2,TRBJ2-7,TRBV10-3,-,TGTGCCATCAGAAAACTAGCGGGAGGTACCTACGAGCAGTACTTC,CAIRKLAGGTYEQYF
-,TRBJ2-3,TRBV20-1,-,TGCAGTTCAGTATCCACAGATACGCAGTATTTT,CSSVSTDTQYF
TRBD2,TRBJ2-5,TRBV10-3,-,TGTGCCATCAGGTCGGCGGGGGTAGAGACCCAGTACTTC,CAIRSAGVETQYF
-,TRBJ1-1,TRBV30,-,TGTGCCTGGAGCGCATTACGACAGAACACTGAAGCTTTCTTT,CAWSALRQNTEAFF
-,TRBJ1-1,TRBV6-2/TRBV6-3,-,TGTGCCAGCAGTTTCACAGTGAACACTGAAGCTTTCTTT,CASSFTVNTEAFF
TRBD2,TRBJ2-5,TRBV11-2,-,TGTGCCAGCAGCTTTCAGTCTAGCGGACTACAAGAGACCCAGTACTTC,CASSFQSSGLQETQYF
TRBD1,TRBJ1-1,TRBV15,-,TGTGCCACCAGCAGAGGTAGGACAGGTCGAGACACTGAAGCTTTCTTT,CATSRGRTGRDTEAFF
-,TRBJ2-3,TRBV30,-,TGTGCCTGGATTAGAAGAGGCACAGATACGCAGTATTTT,CAWIRRGTDTQYF